This T cell receptor beta chain was documented in a study of cytomegalovirus exposure and HLA in healthy donors. Measured with immunoSEQ multiplex PCR; TCRdb has only the in-frame clones, and not every one. The sample has some 110,000 clones; about 85% are singletons. Germline V gene sequence: CDR1 SGDLS, CDR2 YYNGEE. The CDR3 has 15 residues. Trimming at V came to 4 bases and at J to 5 bases, leaving 10 bases not matched to a gene. The chain links TRBV9 to TRBJ2-3; 7 bases match TRBD2. Sample: PBMCs. The receptor was derived from a woman between 18 and 30 years old in good health and CMV-seropositive. Here the CDR3 DNA reads TGTGCCAGCAGCCTAAGCGGGGATCGAGGAGATACGCAGTATTTT. It encodes CASSLSGDRGDTQYF.